The subject of this entry is one T cell receptor beta chain. V lost 3 bases and J 7 bases, leaving 12 bases between the germline ends. The CDR3 has 14 residues. Looked up from germline, CDR1 is MDHEN and CDR2 is SYDVKM. Per the study methods: Researchers report that nucleated cell counts were estimated from reference gene primer amplification. Produced via immunoSEQ multiplex PCR; TCRdb's table is partial and in-frame only. From that table come the V and J calls and clone size; the DNA was used to work out D and trimming. Altogether about 35,000 clones are present, around 88% being singletons, with the ten largest covering around 4.9%. The sample belongs to a study of blood T cell repertoires in COVID-19. The wider study: Sites in the United States, Italy and Spain provided acute and convalescent COVID-19 samples. T cells, B-cell-depleted T cells, or PBMCs supplied cDNA or gDNA.

The source of this sequence is a woman in her 70s with active COVID-19. The chain carries TRBV28 and TRBJ1-4; D perhaps matches TRBD1 (5 bases). The material sequenced was peripheral blood. DNA for the CDR3: TGTGCCAGCAGTTTTCGACAGAACTTTGAAAAACTGTTTTTT. Residues: CASSFRQNFEKLFF. The entire variable domain, with the rest obtained from reference TRBV28 and TRBJ1-4, is as follows: DVKVTQSSRYLVKRTGEKVFLECVQDMDHENMFWYRQDPGLGLRLIYFSYDVKMKEKGDIPEGYSVSREKKERFSLILESASTNQTSMYLCASSFRQNFEKLFFGSGTQLSVL.